Below are 10 T cell receptor beta chains sequenced from a single sample in a study of multiple sclerosis patients with progressive multifocal leukoencephalopathy. Sample time point: time of PML onset. Only in-frame clones appear in the TCRdb table, and some are missing; sequencing was by immunoSEQ multiplex PCR. The sample lists approximately 30,000 clones, 87% occurring once. Sequenced material: PBMCs, taken from a patient treated with natalizumab. The source is a woman aged 40 to 50 with progressive multifocal leukoencephalopathy.

This clone counts as large. The CDR3 loop reads CASSQLAGGSGELFF. CDR3 DNA: TGTGCCAGCAGCCAACTAGCGGGAGGGTCCGGGGAGCTGTTTTTT. V usage is TRBV14 and J usage is TRBJ2-2, with 12 positions matching TRBD2. J was trimmed by 6 bases and V by 2 bases; bases with no gene match: 1. The CDR3 totals 15 residues. Per the germline V gene, CDR1 is SGHDN and CDR2 is FVKESK.

The genes are TRBV6-6 and TRBJ2-1; TRBD1 agrees at 9 bases. The CDR3 covers 14 residues. Germline-derived CDR1 and CDR2 are MNHNY and SVGAGI (reference sequence). With 4 bases clipped from V and 9 bases from J, the junction kept 7 bases outside the gene matches. This CDR3 reads CASSSPDRGSEQFF. CDR3 bases: TGTGCCAGCAGTTCCCCGGACAGGGGTAGTGAGCAGTTCTTC.

CDR3 DNA sequence: TGTGCCAGTAGTATCGACAGGGGCGGCAATCAGCCCCAGCATTTT. This codes for CASSIDRGGNQPQHF. V and J are TRBV19 and TRBJ1-5, with 8 nucleotides matching TRBD1. The germline V gene encodes CDR1 LNHDA and CDR2 SQIVND (reference sequence). J gave up 2 bases and V 3 bases, and 3 bases lay outside the gene matches. This CDR3 comprises 15 residues.

V gene TRBV19 combines with J gene TRBJ2-7, with 10 bases that match TRBD1. This CDR3 is 14 amino acids long. J was trimmed by 2 bases and V by 3 bases; bases with no gene match: 1. CDR1 is LNHDA, CDR2 SQIVND, per germline (reference sequence). CDR3 nucleotides: TGTGCCAGTAGTATCGGACAGGGGGCCTACGAGCAGTACTTC. This sequence encodes CASSIGQGAYEQYF. Variable domain in full (rest from reference TRBV19 and TRBJ2-7): DGGITQSPKYLFRKEGQNVTLSCEQNLNHDAMYWYRQDPGQGLRLIYYSQIVNDFQKGDIAEGYSVSREKKESFPLTVTSAQKNPTAFYLCASSIGQGAYEQYFGPGTRLTVT.

The rearrangement joins TRBV29-1 to TRBJ1-2, with D possibly TRBD1 on 5 matching bases. The V and J ends lost 4 bases and 8 bases respectively, with 23 bases between them. This CDR3 has 15 residues. CDR1 SQVTM and CDR2 ANQGSEA come from the germline V gene. The CDR3 DNA reads as TGCAGCGTTGGAGGGACCTTTCAGGACCCGGGGGGCTACACCTTC. Its protein is CSVGGTFQDPGGYTF.

The rearrangement links TRBV19 to TRBJ2-3; the match to TRBD2 covers 7 bases. Germline assignment: CDR1 LNHDA and CDR2 SQIVND (reference sequence). J was trimmed by 6 bases and V by 6 bases; bases with no gene match: 12. The CDR3 has 15 amino acids. This CDR3 reads CASRPASGSGDTQYF. In nucleotides, the CDR3 is TGTGCCAGTAGGCCTGCTAGCGGTTCAGGGGATACGCAGTATTTT.

On this clone itself: At one end the junction does not follow the germline gene, possibly because of a read error. This specimen includes other DNA sequences encoding the same CDR3. V is TRBV12-5 and J is TRBJ2-7; the match to TRBD1 covers 7 bases. The CDR3 length is 16 residues. Germline values: CDR1 LGHNT, CDR2 FRNRAP. CDR3 coding DNA: TGCGCTAGTGGTTTGCCAACCCTCCGGGACAGATACGAGCAGTACTTC. It codes for CASGLPTLRDRYEQYF.

The chain couples TRBV5-1 to TRBJ2-7; 9 bases agree with TRBD2. V lost 0 bases to trimming and J lost 4 bases; unmatched junction nucleotides: 5. The CDR3 is made up of 15 amino acids. Germline CDR1 reads SGHRS; CDR2 reads YFSETQ. This chain's CDR3 is CASSLDLAGEYEQYF. The CDR3 DNA sequence: TGCGCCAGCAGCTTGGATTTAGCGGGAGAATACGAGCAGTACTTC. Full variable domain (rest looked up from reference TRBV5-1 and TRBJ2-7): KAGVTQTPRYLIKTRGQQVTLSCSPISGHRSVSWYQQTPGQGLQFLFEYFSETQRNKGNFPGRFSGRQFSNSRSEMNVSTLELGDSALYLCASSLDLAGEYEQYFGPGTRLTVT.

V usage is TRBV29-1 and J usage is TRBJ1-2; D gene uncertain. Per the germline V gene, CDR1 is SQVTM and CDR2 is ANQGSEA. This CDR3 contains 12 residues. V was trimmed by 4 bases and J by 2 bases, leaving 8 bases between them. The CDR3, as DNA: TGCAGCGTTGTGGCGATGAACTATGGCTACACCTTC. It codes for CSVVAMNYGYTF.

A note on this clone: The limits of the CDR3 on the DNA are not certain, so only TCRdb's listed CDR3 is given. V gene TRBV7-9 combines with J gene TRBJ2-2; TRBD2 is the table's D call and was not checked against the DNA. The CDR3 spans 15 amino acids, including both terminal residues. The V gene's germline CDR1 is SEHNR and CDR2 FQNEAQ (reference sequence). CDR3: CASILAGAHTGELFF.